The next 32 T cell receptor beta chains were all read from a single sample in a study of shared clonotypes between healthy human individuals (dated by TCRdb to about 2020). Receptors were amplified or captured by the immunoSEQ multiplex PCR assay. Entries here come from immuneACCESS through TCRdb and include only in-frame sequences with V and J called. Some clones fail to appear in such tables; in the studies checked, an unresolved V gene covers under half of the shortfall, and the cause of the remainder is unknown. In this sample the table shows roughly 330,000 clones, about 74% of which occur a single time. The ten largest clones add up to about 9.4% of the sample. The sequencing input was memory CD4+ T cells sorted from blood. What the cell subset or site label conveys for this sample: CD45RA-negative fraction. Every receptor here comes from a man aged 25-45 years in good health.

The chain combines TRBV5-1 with TRBJ2-5; D might be TRBD1 (5 bases). V was pared by 2 bases and J by 3 bases, with 8 bases between. CDR3 length: 13 amino acids. Germline values: CDR1 SGHRS, CDR2 YFSETQ. The CDR3 protein is CASSFLGEETQYF. CDR3 in DNA: TGCGCCAGCAGCTTTCTAGGGGAAGAGACCCAGTACTTC.

V usage is TRBV5-6 and J usage is TRBJ2-7; 10 bases match TRBD2. Germline values: CDR1 SGHDT, CDR2 YYEEEE. The CDR3 contains 16 residues. Trimming cost V 3 bases and J 5 bases; bases outside gene matches: 11. This CDR3 is CASSYPLAGPADEQYF. Written as DNA, the CDR3 is TGTGCCAGCAGCTACCCACTAGCGGGGCCAGCGGACGAGCAGTACTTC.

This chain connects TRBV2 to TRBJ2-1, with TRBD2 matching over 16 bases. Germline V CDR1 and CDR2: SNHLY, FYNNEI. The CDR3 runs 15 residues. V gave up 7 bases and J gave up 10 bases; unmatched junction bases: 7. For the CDR3, the DNA is TGTGCCAGCAAAGCCGGGACTAGCGGGAGGGCCGAGCAGTTCTTC. This encodes CASKAGTSGRAEQFF.

This clone was seen a single time. V is TRBV12-5 and J is TRBJ2-5; 13 bases agree with TRBD2. With 7 bases clipped from V and 1 base from J, the junction kept 9 bases outside the gene matches. The CDR3 has 17 residues. The germline CDR1 and CDR2 sequences are LGHNT and FRNRAP. The CDR3 region has the DNA TGTGCTAGTGCCCCGGGACTAGCGGGAAGGGGCCAAGAGACCCAGTACTTC. Translation: CASAPGLAGRGQETQYF.

This rearrangement joins TRBV11-2 to TRBJ1-5, with D unresolved. V was pared by 5 bases and J by 2 bases, with 10 bases between. Germline CDR1 and CDR2: SGHAT and FQNNGV. There are 14 residues in the CDR3. CDR3 protein: CASSPLGGNQPQHF. CDR3 DNA: TGTGCCAGCAGCCCACTCGGGGGCAATCAGCCCCAGCATTTT.

As DNA, the CDR3 is TGTGCCAGCAGTGAACTTTCGGGGGGCTGGGAGACCCAGTACTTC. It specifies CASSELSGGWETQYF. The chain carries TRBV25-1 and TRBJ2-5, with a weak D call TRBD2 (7 bases). V dropped 2 bases and J dropped 5 bases, with 15 bases sitting between them. CDR1 and CDR2 from the germline V gene are MGHDK and SYGVNS. The CDR3 totals 15 residues.

J is TRBJ1-1 and V is TRBV11-1; no reliable D call. Trimming cost V 5 bases and J 7 bases, with 14 bases left between them. CDR1 and CDR2 (germline): SGHAT, FQDESV (reference sequence). The CDR3 sequence is 13 residues long. The CDR3 here is CASSHPPRIEAFF. CDR3 nucleotide sequence: TGTGCCAGCAGCCACCCGCCTAGAATTGAAGCTTTCTTT.

V is TRBV28 and J is TRBJ1-5, with D unresolved. CDR1 is MDHEN and CDR2 is SYDVKM in the germline V gene. The CDR3 contains 17 residues. Trimming removed 5 bases from V and 0 bases from J, with 17 bases in between. This chain's CDR3 is CASSLESLTYSNQPQHF. CDR3 sequence (DNA): TGTGCCAGCAGTCTCGAGAGCTTGACCTATAGCAATCAGCCCCAGCATTTT.

The chain recombines TRBV11-3 with TRBJ2-3; no reliable D call. Trimming shortened V by 5 bases and J by 6 bases, and 9 bases separated the two germline ends. Germline V gene lookup returns CDR1 SGHNT and CDR2 YENEEA. The CDR3 runs to 12 residues. In nucleotides, the CDR3 is TGTGCCAGCAGCCTTTCCGCGGATACGCAGTATTTT. Its translation: CASSLSADTQYF. Based on the CDR3 plus reference TRBV11-3 and TRBJ2-3, the full variable domain is EAGVVQSPRYKIIEKKQPVAFWCNPISGHNTLYWYLQNLGQGPELLIRYENEEAVDDSQLPKDRFSAERLKGVDSTLKIQPAELGDSAVYLCASSLSADTQYFGPGTRLTVL.

This clone was seen only once. The V and J genes are TRBV2 and TRBJ2-7; the D is unclear. Between the trimmed V and J ends, which lost 0 bases and 7 bases, there was a span of 13 bases. Germline V gene sequence: CDR1 SNHLY, CDR2 FYNNEI. The CDR3 has 14 residues. The CDR3 spells CASSEARSVGEQYF. CDR3 in DNA: TGTGCCAGCAGTGAAGCCCGGAGTGTTGGGGAGCAGTACTTC. The complete variable domain, with remaining parts taken from reference TRBV2 and TRBJ2-7, reads EPEVTQTPSHQVTQMGQEVILRCVPISNHLYFYWYRQILGQKVEFLVSFYNNEISEKSEIFDDQFSVERPDGSNFTLKIRSTKLEDSAMYFCASSEARSVGEQYFGPGTRLTVT.

This clone was counted a single time. The chain couples TRBV11-1 to TRBJ1-1, with a weak D call TRBD1 (5 bases). The CDR3 runs to 13 residues. The V gene's germline CDR1 is SGHAT and CDR2 FQDESV (reference sequence). Trimming shortened V by 5 bases and J by 5 bases, and 12 bases separated the two germline ends. The DNA of the CDR3 is TGTGCCAGCAGCCCCGGGAGGGGTACTGAAGCTTTCTTT. It is translated as CASSPGRGTEAFF.

The CDR3 DNA reads as TGTGCCTGGAGTGTACTGACTAGCACAGATACGCAGTATTTT. As protein: CAWSVLTSTDTQYF. The chain joins TRBV30 to TRBJ2-3; no clear D gene. Trimming took off 0 bases at V and 0 bases at J, with 7 bases between the two ends. Germline V CDR1 and CDR2: GTSNPN, SVGIG (reference sequence). CDR3 length: 14 amino acids.

The rearrangement joins TRBV14 to TRBJ2-3; D could derive from TRBD1 or TRBD2 (6 bases each). The V and J ends lost 4 bases and 1 base respectively, with 18 bases between them. Germline values: CDR1 SGHDN, CDR2 FVKESK. The CDR3 length is 17 residues. The CDR3: CASSPYSGGAGTDTQYF. CDR3 nucleotides: TGTGCCAGCAGCCCTTACTCCGGGGGCGCGGGCACAGATACGCAGTATTTT.

Here the CDR3 DNA reads TGTGCCAGCAGACAGGGGCTGAACACTGAAGCTTTCTTT. Residues: CASRQGLNTEAFF. V is TRBV27 and J is TRBJ1-1; 7 positions match TRBD1. V trimming: 6 bases; J trimming: 0 bases; junction bases outside the gene matches: 1. Per the germline V gene, CDR1 is MNHEY and CDR2 is SMNVEV (reference sequence). The CDR3 has 13 residues.

This chain connects TRBV2 to TRBJ2-1; D not certain. CDR3 length: 14 amino acids. Germline V lookup: CDR1 SNHLY, CDR2 FYNNEI. The V end lost 6 bases, the J end lost 1 base, and 10 bases lay between the germline ends. The CDR3 is CASRPVGSYNEQFF. In DNA form, the CDR3 reads TGTGCCAGCAGGCCGGTAGGGTCCTACAATGAGCAGTTCTTC.

The chain combines TRBV6-5 with TRBJ1-1; D unclear. V lost 7 bases and J 3 bases, leaving 12 bases between the germline ends. Germline CDR1 MNHEY, CDR2 SVGAGI. The CDR3 consists of 13 residues. The CDR3 bases are TGTGCCAGCACGTCGCCCGGCCACACTGAAGCTTTCTTT. It encodes CASTSPGHTEAFF.

The chain uses TRBV19 and TRBJ2-6; no clear D gene. This CDR3 spans 13 amino acids. Germline CDR1 LNHDA, CDR2 SQIVND (reference sequence). Trimming removed 3 bases from V and 2 bases from J, with 2 bases in between. The CDR3: CASSIPGANVLTF. DNA for the CDR3: TGTGCCAGTAGTATTCCTGGGGCCAACGTCCTGACTTTC.

The chain employs TRBV27 and TRBJ2-2; 8 nucleotides line up with TRBD1. The CDR3 loop spans 15 amino acids. With V trimmed by 2 bases and J by 7 bases, 6 bases remained unmatched. Germline V lookup: CDR1 MNHEY, CDR2 SMNVEV (reference sequence). Here the CDR3 reads CASSLSRGQYGELFF. In nucleotides, the CDR3 is TGTGCCAGCAGTTTAAGCAGGGGGCAATACGGGGAGCTGTTTTTT.

V and J are TRBV14 and TRBJ1-4; D gene uncertain. CDR1 SGHDN and CDR2 FVKESK come from the germline V gene. V was pared by 3 bases and J by 11 bases, with 13 bases between. The CDR3 has 13 amino acids. CDR3 DNA sequence: TGTGCCAGCAGCCATGTCACCCATGGGAAACTGTTTTTT. Translation gives CASSHVTHGKLFF.

This chain uses TRBV21-1 with TRBJ1-5; TRBD1 is taken as the D call from the table, unchecked against the DNA. TRBV21-1 is labeled a pseudogene. The CDR3 loop spans 16 amino acids. As DNA, the CDR3 is TGTGCCAGCAGCAAAGAAAGGACAGAGGACAATCAGCCCCAGCATTTT. Its protein is CASSKERTEDNQPQHF.

The genes are TRBV7-8 and TRBJ1-1; 7 bases match TRBD1. Trimming took 5 bases from V and 5 from J; bases not matched to a gene: 11. Per germline, CDR1 SGHVS and CDR2 FQNEAQ. The CDR3 loop spans 15 amino acids. CDR3 sequence (DNA): TGTGCCAGCAGCCCCTGGACAGGAATGGGGACTGAAGCTTTCTTT. It translates to CASSPWTGMGTEAFF.

The rearrangement uses TRBV5-1 and TRBJ2-3; D gene ambiguous. The CDR3 spans 12 residues. Trimming took off 5 bases at V and 0 bases at J, with 4 bases between the two ends. Germline lookup yields CDR1 SGHRS and CDR2 YFSETQ. The CDR3 DNA reads TGCGCCAGCAGTTGGAGCACAGATACGCAGTATTTT. It yields the protein CASSWSTDTQYF.

This clone was found once. The chain carries TRBV5-4 and TRBJ2-2; TRBD1 might be the D (5 bases). The length of the CDR3 is 15 residues. Germline V gene lookup returns CDR1 SGHNT and CDR2 YYREEE (reference sequence). Between the trimmed V and J ends, which lost 2 bases and 6 bases, there was a span of 14 bases. CDR3 sequence reads: CASSFIGRAPGELFF. The CDR3 nucleotides are TGTGCCAGCAGCTTTATAGGCAGGGCCCCCGGGGAGCTGTTTTTT.

Only one count was recorded for this clone. The chain employs TRBV18 and TRBJ2-5; D remains ambiguous. This CDR3 is built from 14 residues. Germline-derived CDR1 and CDR2 are KGHSH and LQKENI. The V end was cut by 0 bases, the J end by 3 bases, with 8 bases between. The CDR3 region is CASSPPATKETQYF. The CDR3 DNA reads TGTGCCAGCTCACCACCGGCAACGAAAGAGACCCAGTACTTC.

This clone has ten or more counts. V and J are TRBV7-2 and TRBJ2-7, with 7 bases fitting TRBD1. The ends lost 2 bases at V and 1 base at J; junction bases unmatched: 2. The CDR3 is made up of 14 amino acids. CDR1 and CDR2 from the germline V gene are SGHTA and FQGNSA. In DNA, the CDR3 is TGTGCCAGCAGCTTAACAGGGGCGTCCTACGAGCAGTACTTC. The encoded protein is CASSLTGASYEQYF.

The V gene is TRBV20-1, the J gene TRBJ1-2; no clear D gene. This CDR3 comprises 11 residues. The germline CDR1 and CDR2 sequences are DFQATT and SNEGSKA (reference sequence). Between the trimmed V and J ends, which lost 6 bases and 8 bases, there was a span of 13 bases. The chain's CDR3 is CSAHHSPGYTF. The CDR3 coding sequence is TGCAGTGCCCACCACAGCCCCGGCTACACCTTC.

The rearrangement links TRBV5-6 to TRBJ2-1, with D unresolved. Germline CDR1 and CDR2: SGHDT and YYEEEE. There are 15 residues in the CDR3. Trimming stripped 0 bases from V and 11 bases from J, with 18 bases between. The DNA for the CDR3 is TGTGCCAGCAGCTTGGCCCCTGGAGAATATAGTAAGCAGTTCTTC. As protein: CASSLAPGEYSKQFF.

V and J are TRBV2 and TRBJ1-3; 9 bases are shared with TRBD1. The CDR3 spans 17 residues. Looked up from germline, CDR1 is SNHLY and CDR2 is FYNNEI. After removal of 4 bases from V and 3 bases from J, the junction contained 10 bases not matched to a gene. The CDR3 region is CASSAPGQGANGNTIYF. In DNA form, the CDR3 reads TGTGCCAGCAGTGCTCCGGGACAGGGTGCGAATGGAAACACCATATATTTT.

This clone was seen once. The chain links TRBV2 to TRBJ2-7; 8 positions match TRBD1. Germline CDR1 reads SNHLY; CDR2 reads FYNNEI. V dropped 6 bases and J dropped 3; count of bases not matched to a gene: 7. The CDR3 has 14 amino acids. In nucleotides, the CDR3 is TGTGCCAGCAGGTGGACAGGGAATAGCTACGAGCAGTACTTC. Translating gives CASRWTGNSYEQYF.

The chain carries TRBV5-4 and TRBJ2-3; tentative D call: TRBD1 (6 bases). The CDR3 is 14 residues long. Trimming took 4 bases from V and 3 from J, leaving 12 bases between them. Germline CDR1 SGHNT, CDR2 YYREEE (reference sequence). CDR3 amino acids: CASSRDTGTDTQYF. The DNA for the CDR3 is TGTGCCAGCAGCCGGGACACAGGAACAGATACGCAGTATTTT.

The genes are TRBV5-1 and TRBJ2-1, with D possibly called TRBD1 or TRBD2 (6 bases each). Germline V gene data show CDR1 as SGHRS and CDR2 as YFSETQ. The germline V and J ends were trimmed by 0 bases and 4 bases, with 23 bases remaining between them. This CDR3 has 19 amino acids. The CDR3 is CASSLAGRTGRGQYNEQFF. DNA for the CDR3: TGCGCCAGCAGCTTGGCGGGACGGACCGGGAGAGGACAGTACAATGAGCAGTTCTTC.

The CDR3 coding sequence is TGTGCCTGGAGTGTTGGTTATGGCTACACCTTC. It is translated as CAWSVGYGYTF. The chain uses TRBV30 and TRBJ1-2; D remains ambiguous. CDR1 is GTSNPN and CDR2 is SVGIG in the germline V gene (reference sequence). Trimming left V 0 bases short and J 5 bases short, with 4 bases between. This CDR3 contains 11 residues.